This TCR beta chain was identified during a study of a mutant IDH1 vaccine in newly diagnosed glioma. With respect to this clone: What it recognizes is unknown.

CDR1 and CDR2 (germline): MNHEY, SVGAGI. V was pared by 0 bases and J by 7 bases, with 18 bases between. The CDR3 sequence is 16 residues long. The time point here: week 11, during vaccination. All doses held 300 ug of mutant IDH1 20-mer peptide, with topical imiquimod. Profiling relied on immunoSEQ multiplex PCR, and the TCRdb table lists in-frame clones only, not all of them. The sample yields fewer than 150,000 clones, roughly 90% seen once. Specimen: PBMCs, collected from a glioma patient whose treatment included an IDH1 peptide vaccine. This chain joins TRBV6-5 and TRBJ2-5, with D possibly TRBD1 on 7 matching bases. The source is a woman in her 50s with glioma. The CDR3 DNA sequence: TGTGCCAGCAGTTACTCGACAGGGTTCGGGGGTAGGACCCAGTACTTC. It translates to CASSYSTGFGGRTQYF.